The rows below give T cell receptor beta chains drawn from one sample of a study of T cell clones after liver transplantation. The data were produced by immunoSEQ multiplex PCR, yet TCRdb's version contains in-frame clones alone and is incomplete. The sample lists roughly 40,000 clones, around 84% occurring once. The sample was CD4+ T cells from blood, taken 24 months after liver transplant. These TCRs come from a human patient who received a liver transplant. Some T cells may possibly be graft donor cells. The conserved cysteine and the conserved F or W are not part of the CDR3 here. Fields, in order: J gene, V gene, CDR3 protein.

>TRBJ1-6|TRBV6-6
ASSSGQGGNNSPLH
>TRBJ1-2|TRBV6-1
ASLTGNYGYT
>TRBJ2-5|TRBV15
ATSRELRDQETQY
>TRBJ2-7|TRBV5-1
ATTRGGVNDEQY
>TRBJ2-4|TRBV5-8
ASSRAGLAPLWNIQY
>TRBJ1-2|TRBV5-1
ASSPEVGQRAGGYT
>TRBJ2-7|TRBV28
ASSLSALYEQY
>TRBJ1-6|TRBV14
ASSLHLRERNRAPLH
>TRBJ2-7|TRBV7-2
ASSLGARTADDPYEQY
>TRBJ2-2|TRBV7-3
ASSPSSAGATGELF
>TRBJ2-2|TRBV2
ASSALAGAGELF
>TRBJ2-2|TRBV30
ARASEGASGGELF
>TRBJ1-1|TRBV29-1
SLRDRGYTEAF
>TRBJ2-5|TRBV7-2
ASSLVGQETQY
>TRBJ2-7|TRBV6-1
ASSSDRGSGYEQY
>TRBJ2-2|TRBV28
ASTKTGTGVTGELF
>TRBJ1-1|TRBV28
ASNNRGRTEAF
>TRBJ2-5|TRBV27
ASSPSGRGWETQY
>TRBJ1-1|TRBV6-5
ASSFGTPGDAF
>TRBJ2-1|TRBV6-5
ASSPGTEQF
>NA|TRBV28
ASRELTQVHEQY
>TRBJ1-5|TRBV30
ACNDRVGNQPQH
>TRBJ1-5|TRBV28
ASQLGGSGQPQH
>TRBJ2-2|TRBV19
ASRTPGQGNTGELF
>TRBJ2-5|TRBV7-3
ASSSGLAGGQETQY
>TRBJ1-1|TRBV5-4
ASSLALSMNTEAF
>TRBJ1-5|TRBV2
ASSGGGSAVQPQH
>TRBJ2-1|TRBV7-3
ASSSTLAPLI
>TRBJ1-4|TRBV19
ASSRIEFGKLF
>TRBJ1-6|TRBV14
ASSQDHPGGGNSPLH
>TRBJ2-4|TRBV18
ASSPVDSGAAKNIQY
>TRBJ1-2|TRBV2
ASTFSVAPMGYT
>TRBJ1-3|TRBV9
ASSGDWGNTGNTIY
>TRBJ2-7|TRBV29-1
SVLRGQGSEQY
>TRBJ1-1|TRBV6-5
ASSTPSRVEAF
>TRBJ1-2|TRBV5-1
ASSFGIQRKSAGYT
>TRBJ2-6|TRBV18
ASSPRDPWQVSGANVLT
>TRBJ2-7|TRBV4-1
ASSRLLGSDYEQY
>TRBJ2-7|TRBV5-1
ASSFGIKLAGGGYEQY
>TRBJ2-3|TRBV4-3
ASSQDLLGTTDTQY
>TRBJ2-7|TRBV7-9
ASSWGQGLTYEQY
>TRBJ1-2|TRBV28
ASRETEVYGYT
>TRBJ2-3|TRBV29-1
SVEDRPSRTDTQY
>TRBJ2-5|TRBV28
ASSSGRRETQY
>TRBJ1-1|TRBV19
ASRPGTVNTEAF
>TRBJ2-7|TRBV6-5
AVRTSGGYYEQY
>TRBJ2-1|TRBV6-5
ASSYWTSGRPMKQF
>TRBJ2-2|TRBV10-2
ASSSGVTGELF
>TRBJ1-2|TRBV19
ASSPGTGGLTNYGYT
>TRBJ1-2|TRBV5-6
ASTLGRSYGYT
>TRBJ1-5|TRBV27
ASAPPNQPQH
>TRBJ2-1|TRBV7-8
ASSLPTFSSYNEQF
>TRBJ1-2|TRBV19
ASSFQQDGYT
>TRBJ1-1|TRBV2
ASLVEPGQRNTEAF
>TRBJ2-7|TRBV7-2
ASSPRDRLYEQY
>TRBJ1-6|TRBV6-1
ASRMGNSPLH
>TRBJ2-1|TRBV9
ASSVDVGIGSEQF
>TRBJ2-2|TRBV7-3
ASSPMQVGTGELF
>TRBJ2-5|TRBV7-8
ASSLRDRGETQY